Listed below are T cell receptor beta chains from one sample, sequenced in a study of graft-versus-host responses after intestinal transplantation. TCRdb keeps only in-frame clones here, not all; method: immunoSEQ multiplex PCR. The table has 85,000 to 130,000 clones, over 75% seen once. No antigen has been identified for these receptors. Sequencing used unstimulated CD4+ T cells sorted from spleen or lymph node cells, obtained before intestinal transplant. The receptors come from a human donor who received an intestinal transplant. Each CDR3 is given with its conserved first and last residue. Fields, in order: D gene, clone size, J gene, V gene, CDR3 DNA, CDR3 protein. The D gene is left open where the match is weak. Expanded clones get a size class; other rows say once, few or many, or leave the size out.

>.|.|TRBJ2-2|TRBV11-3
TGTGCCAGCAGCTTAACAGGGTACACCGGGGAGCTGTTTTTT
CASSLTGYTGELFF
>.|.|TRBJ2-1|TRBV5-1
TGCGCCAGCAGCGGGGATACAGGGAATGAGCAGTTCTTC
CASSGDTGNEQFF
>TRBD2|.|TRBJ2-7|TRBV7-9
TGTGCCAGCAGCTATTACGGGACTAGGCGACACGAGCAGTACTTC
CASSYYGTRRHEQYF
>.|.|TRBJ2-7|TRBV10-1
TGCGCCAGCAGGATCTACGAGCAGTACTTC
CASRIYEQYF
>TRBD1|.|TRBJ1-6|TRBV6-5
TGTGCCAGCAGATACTCCGGGACAGGGGGAGGTTCACCCCTCCACTTT
CASRYSGTGGGSPLHF
>.|.|TRBJ2-7|TRBV5-1
TGCGCCAGCAGCTTGGCCTGGGGGGCCTCCTACGAGCAGTACTTC
CASSLAWGASYEQYF
>.|.|TRBJ2-1|TRBV2
TGTGCCAGCAGTGAAACGCGCGAAACCTACAATGAGCAGTTCTTC
CASSETRETYNEQFF
>TRBD1|once|TRBJ2-7|TRBV4-2
TGTGCCAGCAGCCAAGAGGGACAGGGGACCAACGAGCAGTACTTC
CASSQEGQGTNEQYF
>.|.|TRBJ2-5|TRBV5-4
TGTGCCAGCACAACCAGGGGTGGATCGATAGAGACCCAGTACTTC
CASTTRGGSIETQYF
>.|once|TRBJ2-7|TRBV7-9
TGTGCCAGCAACTACAGGGAATCAGGCGAGCAGTACTTC
CASNYRESGEQYF
>.|.|TRBJ1-4|TRBV6-5
TGTGCCAGCAGTTACGAAGGGGCAGGGGAAAAACTGTTTTTT
CASSYEGAGEKLFF
>.|.|TRBJ2-7|TRBV5-6
TGTGCCAGCAGCTCCGCTATTGGCTACGAGCAGTACTTC
CASSSAIGYEQYF
>.|once|TRBJ2-3|TRBV5-1
TGCGCCAGCAGTTCCGGGACCACCACAGATACGCAGTATTTT
CASSSGTTTDTQYF
>.|.|TRBJ1-2|TRBV2
TGTGCCAGCAGTGAAGGGTGGGGCGTGGCCTTC
CASSEGWGVAF
>.|.|TRBJ2-1|TRBV18
TGTGCCAGCTCAACTAGTAATACCTACAATGAGCAGTTCTTC
CASSTSNTYNEQFF
>TRBD2|.|TRBJ2-1|TRBV10-3
TGTGCCATCAGTGAGTCCGGGACTAGCGGGGGGGTTTACAATGAGCAGCTCTTC
CAISESGTSGGVYNEQLF
>.|.|TRBJ2-2|TRBV6-1
TGTGCCAGCAGTGAAATACAGGTGAACACCGGGGAGCTGTTTTTT
CASSEIQVNTGELFF
>TRBD2|.|TRBJ2-5|TRBV6-5
TGTGCCACCGCGCGGGTCGGGAGCGGGAGAGAGACCCAGTACTTC
CATARVGSGRETQYF
>.|.|TRBJ2-1|TRBV7-9
TGTGCCAGCAGCTTAGGCGAGGTCGGCTTTATTCACAATGAGCAGTTCTTC
CASSLGEVGFIHNEQFF
>TRBD1|.|TRBJ1-2|TRBV20-1
TGCAGTGCCTTAACAGGGGTTGGCTACACCTTC
CSALTGVGYTF
>TRBD2|.|TRBJ2-7|TRBV27
TGTGCCAGCAGGCCTTTAGGACTAGCGGCTTACGAGCAGTACTTC
CASRPLGLAAYEQYF
>.|.|TRBJ2-7|TRBV11-2
TGTGCCAGCAGCCGGGTAGCGGACACTTCCTACGAGCAGTACTTC
CASSRVADTSYEQYF
>TRBD1|.|TRBJ1-2|TRBV27
TGTGCCAGCAGTCACCTGCCAGGGACAGGCTATGGCTACACCTTC
CASSHLPGTGYGYTF
>TRBD1|.|TRBJ1-2|TRBV27
TGTGCCAGCAGTTTATTCTGGGGGGACAGGTCTTCCTATGGCTACACCTTC
CASSLFWGDRSSYGYTF
>.|few|TRBJ2-3|TRBV2
TGTGCCAGCAGTTCCCAAGATATTTCTAGCACAGATACGCAGTATTTT
CASSSQDISSTDTQYF
>TRBD1|.|TRBJ2-7|TRBV30
TGTGCCGCGGGGACAGGGTTCACCTACGAGCAGTACTTC
CAAGTGFTYEQYF
>.|.|TRBJ2-3|TRBV9
TGTGCCAGCGCCCGGGGGACAGAGTACACAGATACGCAGTATTTT
CASARGTEYTDTQYF